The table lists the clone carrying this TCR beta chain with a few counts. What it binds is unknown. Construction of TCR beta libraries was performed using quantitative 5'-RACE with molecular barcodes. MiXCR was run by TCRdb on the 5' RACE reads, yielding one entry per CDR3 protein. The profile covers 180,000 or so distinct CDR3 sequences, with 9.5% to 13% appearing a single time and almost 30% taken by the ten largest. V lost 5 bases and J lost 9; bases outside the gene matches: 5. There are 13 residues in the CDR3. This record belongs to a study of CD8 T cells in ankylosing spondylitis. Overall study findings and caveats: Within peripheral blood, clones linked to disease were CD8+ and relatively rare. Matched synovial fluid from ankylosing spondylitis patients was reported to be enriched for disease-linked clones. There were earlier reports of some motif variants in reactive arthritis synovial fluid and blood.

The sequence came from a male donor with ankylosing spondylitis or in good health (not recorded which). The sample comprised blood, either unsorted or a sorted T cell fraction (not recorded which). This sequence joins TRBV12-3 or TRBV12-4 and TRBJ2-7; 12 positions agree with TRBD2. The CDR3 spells CASSGLAGRVQYF. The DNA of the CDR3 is TGTGCCAGCAGTGGACTAGCGGGAAGGGTGCAGTACTTC.